This TCR beta chain was sequenced for a study of T cell responses to AZD1222 COVID-19 vaccine. The CDR3 contains 13 residues. CDR1 and CDR2 (germline): MNHEY, SVGEGT. The germline V and J ends were trimmed by 7 bases and 0 bases, with 6 bases remaining between them. Clones were read by immunoSEQ multiplex PCR, and TCRdb kept only the in-frame ones, dropping some. The sample carries 58,000 or so clones, 70% to 90% recorded once. The sample here was peripheral blood, taken 28 days after the second AZD1222 dose. This chain links TRBV6-2 or TRBV6-3 with TRBJ2-2; unclear D gene. The TCR sequence derives from an adult who received the AZD1222 COVID-19 vaccine. The CDR3 nucleotides are TGTGCCAGCATCCCCACGAACACCGGGGAGCTGTTTTTT. It translates to CASIPTNTGELFF.